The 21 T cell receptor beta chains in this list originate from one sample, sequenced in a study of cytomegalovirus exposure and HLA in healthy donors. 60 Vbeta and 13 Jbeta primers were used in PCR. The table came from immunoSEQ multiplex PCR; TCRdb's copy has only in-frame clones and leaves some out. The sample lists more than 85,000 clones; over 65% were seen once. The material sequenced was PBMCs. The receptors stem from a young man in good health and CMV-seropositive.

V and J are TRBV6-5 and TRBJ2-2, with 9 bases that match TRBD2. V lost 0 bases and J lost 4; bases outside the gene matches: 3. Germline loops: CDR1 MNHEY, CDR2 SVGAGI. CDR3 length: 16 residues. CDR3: CASSYSSSGGTGELFF. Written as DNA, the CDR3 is TGTGCCAGCAGTTACTCGAGTAGCGGGGGCACCGGGGAGCTGTTTTTT.

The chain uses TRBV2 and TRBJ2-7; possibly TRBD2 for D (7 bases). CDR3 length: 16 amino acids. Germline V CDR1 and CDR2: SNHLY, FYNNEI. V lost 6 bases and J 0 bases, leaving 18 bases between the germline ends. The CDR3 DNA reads TGTGCCAGCAGCAAGGGGGGGCCGAACAGCTCCTACGAGCAGTACTTC. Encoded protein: CASSKGGPNSSYEQYF.

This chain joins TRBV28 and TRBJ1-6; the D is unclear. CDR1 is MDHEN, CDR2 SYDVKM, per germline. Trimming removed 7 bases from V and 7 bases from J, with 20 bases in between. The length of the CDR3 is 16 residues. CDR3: CASTHASDGGNSPLHF. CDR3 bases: TGTGCCAGCACCCACGCATCAGACGGAGGAAATTCACCCCTCCACTTT.

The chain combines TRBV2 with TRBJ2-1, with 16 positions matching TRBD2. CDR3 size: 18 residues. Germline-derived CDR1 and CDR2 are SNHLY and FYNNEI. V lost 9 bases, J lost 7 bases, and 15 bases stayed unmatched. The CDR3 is CARTGAGTSGGALNEQFF. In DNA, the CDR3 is TGTGCCAGAACGGGGGCCGGGACTAGCGGGGGGGCCCTGAATGAGCAGTTCTTC.

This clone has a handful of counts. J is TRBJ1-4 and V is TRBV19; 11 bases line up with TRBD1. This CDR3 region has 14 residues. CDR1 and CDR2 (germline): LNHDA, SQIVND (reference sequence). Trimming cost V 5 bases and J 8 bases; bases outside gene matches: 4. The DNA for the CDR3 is TGTGCCAGTAGTCAGGACAGGGGGCGAGAAAAACTGTTTTTT. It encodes CASSQDRGREKLFF.

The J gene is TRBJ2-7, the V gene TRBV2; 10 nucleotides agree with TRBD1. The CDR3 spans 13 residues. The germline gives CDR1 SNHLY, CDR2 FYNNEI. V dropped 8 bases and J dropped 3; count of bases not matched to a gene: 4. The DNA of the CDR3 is TGTGCCAGCTCCGGGACAGGGGACTACGAGCAGTACTTC. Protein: CASSGTGDYEQYF.

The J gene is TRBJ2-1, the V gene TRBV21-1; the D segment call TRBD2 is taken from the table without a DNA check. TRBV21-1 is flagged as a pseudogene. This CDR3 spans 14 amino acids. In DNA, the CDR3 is TGTGCCAGCAGCACCCGGACCCCGGGGGATGAGCAGTTCTTC. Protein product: CASSTRTPGDEQFF.

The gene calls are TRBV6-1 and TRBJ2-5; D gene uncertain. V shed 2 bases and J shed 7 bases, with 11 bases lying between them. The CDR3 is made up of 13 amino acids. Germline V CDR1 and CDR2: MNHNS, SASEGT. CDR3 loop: CASSESGLGTQYF. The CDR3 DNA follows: TGTGCCAGCAGTGAATCAGGCCTGGGGACCCAGTACTTC.

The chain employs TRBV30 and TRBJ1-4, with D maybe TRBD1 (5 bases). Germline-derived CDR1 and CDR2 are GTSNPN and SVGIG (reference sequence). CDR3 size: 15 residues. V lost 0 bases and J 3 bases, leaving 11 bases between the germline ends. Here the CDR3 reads CAWSVGGMANEKLFF. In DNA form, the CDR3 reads TGTGCCTGGAGTGTCGGGGGGATGGCTAATGAAAAACTGTTTTTT.

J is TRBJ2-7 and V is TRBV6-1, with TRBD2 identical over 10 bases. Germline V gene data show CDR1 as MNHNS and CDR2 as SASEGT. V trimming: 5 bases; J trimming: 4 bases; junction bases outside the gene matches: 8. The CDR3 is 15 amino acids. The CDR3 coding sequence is TGTGCCAGCAGTTTAGCGGGGGGCCTTGCATACGAGCAGTACTTC. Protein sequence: CASSLAGGLAYEQYF.

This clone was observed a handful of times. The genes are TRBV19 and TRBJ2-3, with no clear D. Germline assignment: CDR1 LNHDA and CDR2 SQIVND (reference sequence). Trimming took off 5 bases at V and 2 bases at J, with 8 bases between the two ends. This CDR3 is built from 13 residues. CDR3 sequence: CASSPVITDTQYF. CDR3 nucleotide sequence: TGTGCCAGTAGTCCCGTAATCACAGATACGCAGTATTTT.

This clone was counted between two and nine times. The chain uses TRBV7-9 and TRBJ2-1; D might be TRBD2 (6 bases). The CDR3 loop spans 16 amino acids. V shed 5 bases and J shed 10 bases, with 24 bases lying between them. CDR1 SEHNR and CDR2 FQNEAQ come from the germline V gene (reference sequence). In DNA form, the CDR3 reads TGTGCCAGCAGCCAGAGCGCCGGGACTCCCCCGGTAGAGCAGTTCTTC. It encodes CASSQSAGTPPVEQFF.

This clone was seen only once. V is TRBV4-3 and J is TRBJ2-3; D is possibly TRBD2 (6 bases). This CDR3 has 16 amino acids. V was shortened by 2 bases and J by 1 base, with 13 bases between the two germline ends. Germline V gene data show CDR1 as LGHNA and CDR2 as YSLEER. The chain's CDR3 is CASSQSKEGGTDTQYF. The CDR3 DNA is TGCGCCAGCAGCCAATCTAAGGAGGGCGGCACAGATACGCAGTATTTT.

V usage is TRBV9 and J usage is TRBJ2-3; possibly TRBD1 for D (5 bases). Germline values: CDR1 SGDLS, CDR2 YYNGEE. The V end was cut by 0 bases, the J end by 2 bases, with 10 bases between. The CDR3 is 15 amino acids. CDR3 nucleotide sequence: TGTGCCAGCAGCGTAGAGGGGAACCCCACAGATACGCAGTATTTT. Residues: CASSVEGNPTDTQYF. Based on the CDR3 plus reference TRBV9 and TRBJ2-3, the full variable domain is DSGVTQTPKHLITATGQRVTLRCSPRSGDLSVYWYQQSLDQGLQFLIQYYNGEERAKGNILERFSAQQFPDLHSELNLSSLELGDSALYFCASSVEGNPTDTQYFGPGTRLTVL.

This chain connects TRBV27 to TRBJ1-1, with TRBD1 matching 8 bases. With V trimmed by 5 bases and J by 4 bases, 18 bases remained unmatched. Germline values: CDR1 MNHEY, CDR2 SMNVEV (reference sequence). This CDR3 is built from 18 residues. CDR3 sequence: CASSPLGTGRPLGTEAFF. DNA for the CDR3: TGTGCCAGCAGTCCCCTTGGGACAGGTAGGCCCTTGGGCACTGAAGCTTTCTTT.

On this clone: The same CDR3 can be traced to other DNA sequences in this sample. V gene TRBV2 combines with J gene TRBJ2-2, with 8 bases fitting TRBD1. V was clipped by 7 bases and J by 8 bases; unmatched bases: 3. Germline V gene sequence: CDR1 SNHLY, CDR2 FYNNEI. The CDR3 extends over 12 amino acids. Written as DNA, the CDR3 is TGTGCCAGCACAGGGGGCTCTGGGGAGCTGTTTTTT. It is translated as CASTGGSGELFF.

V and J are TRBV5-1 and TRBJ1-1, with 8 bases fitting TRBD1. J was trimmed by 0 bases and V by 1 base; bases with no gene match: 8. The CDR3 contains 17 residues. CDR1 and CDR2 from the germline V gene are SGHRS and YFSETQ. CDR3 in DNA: TGCGCCAGCAGCTTGCTTCAGGGGGCGTTTATGAACACTGAAGCTTTCTTT. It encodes CASSLLQGAFMNTEAFF. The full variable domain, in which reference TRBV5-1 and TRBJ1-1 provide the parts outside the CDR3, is KAGVTQTPRYLIKTRGQQVTLSCSPISGHRSVSWYQQTPGQGLQFLFEYFSETQRNKGNFPGRFSGRQFSNSRSEMNVSTLELGDSALYLCASSLLQGAFMNTEAFFGQGTRLTVV.

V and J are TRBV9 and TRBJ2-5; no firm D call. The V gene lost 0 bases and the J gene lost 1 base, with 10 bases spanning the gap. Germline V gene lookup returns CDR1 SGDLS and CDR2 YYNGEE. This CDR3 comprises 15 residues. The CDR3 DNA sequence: TGTGCCAGCAGCGTAGCCTACAGTCTCCAAGAGACCCAGTACTTC. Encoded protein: CASSVAYSLQETQYF.

In nucleotides, the CDR3 is TGTGCCAGCAGCCTATCACGGACAGGCTCGCTTCATGGCTACACCTTC. Translating gives CASSLSRTGSLHGYTF. The chain has TRBV7-2 and TRBJ1-2, with TRBD1 identical over 7 bases. The CDR3 has 16 amino acids. V dropped 5 bases and J dropped 6; count of bases not matched to a gene: 15. Per the germline V gene, CDR1 is SGHTA and CDR2 is FQGNSA.

CDR3 region: CASSLGGAQPQHF. CDR3 coding DNA: TGTGCCAGTAGTTTAGGGGGAGCTCAGCCCCAGCATTTT. The V and J genes are TRBV19 and TRBJ1-5; perhaps TRBD1 as D (6 bases). The CDR3 has 13 amino acids. V lost 5 bases, J lost 6 bases, and 11 bases lay in between. Germline CDR1 reads LNHDA; CDR2 reads SQIVND (reference sequence). The full variable domain, with the rest looked up from reference TRBV19 and TRBJ1-5, is DGGITQSPKYLFRKEGQNVTLSCEQNLNHDAMYWYRQDPGQGLRLIYYSQIVNDFQKGDIAEGYSVSREKKESFPLTVTSAQKNPTAFYLCASSLGGAQPQHFGDGTRLSIL.

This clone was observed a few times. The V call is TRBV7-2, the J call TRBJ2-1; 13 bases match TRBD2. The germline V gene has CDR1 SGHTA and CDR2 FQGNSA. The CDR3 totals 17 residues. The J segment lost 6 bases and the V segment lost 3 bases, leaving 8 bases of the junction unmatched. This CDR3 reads CASSLKTSGGTANEQFF. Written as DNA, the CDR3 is TGTGCCAGCAGCTTGAAGACTAGCGGGGGGACTGCCAATGAGCAGTTCTTC.